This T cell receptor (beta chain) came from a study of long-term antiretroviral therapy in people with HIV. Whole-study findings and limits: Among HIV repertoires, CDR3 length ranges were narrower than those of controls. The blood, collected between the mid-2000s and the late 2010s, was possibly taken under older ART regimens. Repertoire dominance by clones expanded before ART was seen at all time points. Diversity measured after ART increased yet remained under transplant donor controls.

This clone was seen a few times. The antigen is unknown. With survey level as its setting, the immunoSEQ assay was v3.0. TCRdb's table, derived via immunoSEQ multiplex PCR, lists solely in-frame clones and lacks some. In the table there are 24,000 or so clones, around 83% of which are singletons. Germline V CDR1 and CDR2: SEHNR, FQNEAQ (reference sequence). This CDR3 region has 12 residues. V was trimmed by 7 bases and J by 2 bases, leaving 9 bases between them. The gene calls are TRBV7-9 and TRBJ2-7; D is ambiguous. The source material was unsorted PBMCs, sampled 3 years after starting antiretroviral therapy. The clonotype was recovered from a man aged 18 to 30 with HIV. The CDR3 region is CASNQAPYEQYF. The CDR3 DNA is TGTGCCAGCAATCAGGCCCCCTACGAGCAGTACTTC.